This TCR beta chain appears in the sequencing data of a study of CD8+CD57+ T cells in acquired aplastic anemia. This clonotype was seen many times. The study profiled TCR beta VDJ and CDR3 using genomic DNA as template. One entry per CDR3 protein, called by TCRdb with MiXCR from the reads. Here the sample spans 150,000 or so distinct CDR3 sequences, roughly 49% being singletons. Patients chosen for sequencing had CD8+CD57+ cells that had expanded, as shown by flow cytometry. The germline CDR1 and CDR2 sequences are LGHNA and YSLEER. V lost 2 bases and J lost 3, with 17 bases in between. The CDR3 totals 16 residues.

J is TRBJ2-7 and V is TRBV4-3; D unresolved. The sequence derives from a human donor with aplastic anemia. The source material was sorted CD4+, CD8+, or CD8+CD57+ T cells (not recorded which) from PBMCs. The DNA for the CDR3 is TGCGCCAGCAGCCAACGGCCATCTGAGGCGTACTACGAGCAGTACTTC. Translation gives CASSQRPSEAYYEQYF.